This T cell receptor beta chain emerged from a study of cytomegalovirus exposure and HLA in healthy donors. Study at large: The Caucasian-associated ancestry cluster held over 65% of 350 to 450 genotyped donors.

Whole-study results and caveats: The records held CMV serostatus as the only immune exposure information. Later analysis identified several of the most significant clusters that appeared linked to common viral pathogens.

PCR used 60 Vbeta primers and 13 Jbeta primers. The repertoire was sequenced with immunoSEQ multiplex PCR; TCRdb's copy has only in-frame clones and lacks some. Among 160,000 or so clones listed, about 80% were seen once. Concerning this clone itself: Antigen: not known.

The CDR3 totals 13 residues. Trimming cost V 5 bases and J 5 bases; bases outside gene matches: 4. Germline assignment: CDR1 SGHAT and CDR2 FQNNGV. Each donor's status was that of a healthy bone marrow donor. The chain joins TRBV11-2 to TRBJ1-1; 8 bases map to TRBD1. The sample comprised PBMCs. The clonotype was recovered from a man aged 35 to 55 in good health and CMV-seropositive. As DNA, the CDR3 is TGTGCCAGCAGCGCACAGGGGGGAACTGAAGCTTTCTTT. Its translation is CASSAQGGTEAFF.